These T cell receptor beta chains were read from a single sample in a study of human T cells and chemical hapten exposure. Each CDR3 protein is one row after TCRdb ran MiXCR on the 5' RACE reads. Here the sample spans 110,000 to 150,000 distinct CDR3 sequences, roughly 4% being singletons. These receptors all stem from a female donor in good health. The CDR3 runs from the conserved cysteine through the conserved F or W. The D gene is left open where the match is weak. Expanded clones get a size class; other rows say once, few or many, or leave the size out.

TRBJ1-5	TRBV5-6	-	many	TGTGCCAGCAGCTTGTTAAGAGGACAGACCACTCTTGAACCCCAGCATTTT	CASSLLRGQTTLEPQHF
TRBJ1-1	TRBV12-5	TRBD1	many	TGTGCTAGTGGATACAGGGGGCGTGACACTGAAGCTTTCTTT	CASGYRGRDTEAFF
TRBJ2-7	TRBV20-1	-	many	TGCAGTGCTGTCGACTGGCGCTCCTACGAGCAGTACTTC	CSAVDWRSYEQYF
TRBJ2-1	TRBV4-2	TRBD2	many	TGTGCCAGCAGCCAAGTCATTCGGGGGGGGCACAATGAGCAGTTCTTC	CASSQVIRGGHNEQFF
TRBJ2-3	TRBV20-1	TRBD2	many	TGCAGTGCTAGAGAAGCTAGCGGGGGATGGGCTGGGACAGATACGCAGTATTTT	CSAREASGGWAGTDTQYF
TRBJ2-1	TRBV7-9	TRBD2	many	TGTGCCAGCAGCTTAGCGGGAGGGAAATACAATGAGCAGTTCTTC	CASSLAGGKYNEQFF
TRBJ1-5	TRBV3-1	TRBD1	few	TGTGCCAGCAGCCAAGTTGACAGGGTCCGGCCCCAGCATTTT	CASSQVDRVRPQHF
TRBJ2-3	TRBV29-1	-	many	TGCAGCGTCGGGGGGCCTTGGACAGATACGCAGTATTTT	CSVGGPWTDTQYF
TRBJ2-5	TRBV5-4	TRBD1	many	TGTGCCAGCAGCTTATTCGACAGGGTGGAAGAGACCCAGTACTTC	CASSLFDRVEETQYF
TRBJ2-3	TRBV5-3	-	many	TGTGCCAGAAGCGGCCAAACAGATACGCAGTATTTT	CARSGQTDTQYF
TRBJ1-2	TRBV25-1	-	many	TGTGCCAGCAGTGATTTGAGGGGGGATGGCTACACCTTC	CASSDLRGDGYTF
TRBJ1-2	TRBV14	TRBD1	-	TGTGCCAGCAACCAAGCTCGGACAGGCTATCGGCATGGCTACACCTTC	CASNQARTGYRHGYTF
TRBJ2-7	TRBV25-1	TRBD1	many	TGTGCCAGCAGTGAACCTCAGACAGGGGCCTACGAGCAGTACTTC	CASSEPQTGAYEQYF
TRBJ2-1	TRBV12-3/TRBV12-4	TRBD2	many	TGTGCCAGCAGTTTTAGGAGCGGGGGGGCGGTCAATGAGCAGTTCTTC	CASSFRSGGAVNEQFF
TRBJ2-2	TRBV20-1	TRBD2	few	TGCAGTGCTAGAGAACTAGCGGGGGATCCAACCGGGGAGCTGTTTTTT	CSARELAGDPTGELFF
TRBJ1-5	TRBV5-1	-	many	TGCGCCAGCAGCTTGGAGGGGATTGGCAATCAGCCCCAGCATTTT	CASSLEGIGNQPQHF
TRBJ2-1	TRBV7-2	-	-	TGTGCCAGCAGCCAGGGGAGCTACAATGAGCAGTTCTTC	CASSQGSYNEQFF
TRBJ1-1	TRBV5-5	-	many	TGTGCCAGCAGCTTTATGACGGGACGCTCGAACACTGAAGCTTTCTTT	CASSFMTGRSNTEAFF
TRBJ2-3	TRBV11-2	-	-	TGTGCCAGCAGCTTACGGGGCTGGGGAGATACGCAGTATTTT	CASSLRGWGDTQYF
TRBJ2-5	TRBV20-1	-	many	TGCAGTGCTAGCTGGTCAGGGGGGAAAGAGACCCAGTACTTC	CSASWSGGKETQYF
TRBJ2-2	TRBV29-1	-	many	TGCAGCGTTGTTAGCGGCGCCGGGGAGCTGTTTTTT	CSVVSGAGELFF
TRBJ2-5	TRBV12-3/TRBV12-4	TRBD2	many	TGTGCCAGCAGCACCCGGGGGGGCCGAGTGATGACCCAGTACTTC	CASSTRGGRVMTQYF
TRBJ1-2	TRBV5-1	TRBD1	many	TGCGCCAGCAGCTTGTTACAGGGGGATGGCTACACCTTC	CASSLLQGDGYTF
TRBJ1-4	TRBV19	-	many	TGTGCCAGTAGTAGTACAGGGAGGAGAGGCGAAAAACTGTTTTTT	CASSSTGRRGEKLFF
TRBJ1-3	TRBV3-1	TRBD1	many	TGTGCCAGCAGCCAATTGGGACAGGGAAACACCATATATTTT	CASSQLGQGNTIYF
TRBJ2-7	TRBV20-1	-	many	TGCAGTGGTTCCCAAGGGAACGAGCAGTACTTC	CSGSQGNEQYF
TRBJ2-3	TRBV20-1	TRBD2	many	TGCAGTGCTCGACAGACTAGCGGGTACACAGATACGCAGTATTTT	CSARQTSGYTDTQYF
TRBJ1-6	TRBV3-1	-	many	TGTGCCAGCAGCCAAGTTGGTCAGGCGTCGACCCTCCACTTT	CASSQVGQASTLHF
TRBJ2-2	TRBV19	-	many	TGTGCCAGTAGTATGTCGCTAGCCCTGAACACCGGGGAGCTGTTTTTT	CASSMSLALNTGELFF
TRBJ2-6	TRBV7-6	-	many	TGTGCCAGCAGCTCCTCATCTGGGGCCAACGTCCTGACTTTC	CASSSSSGANVLTF
TRBJ2-3	TRBV7-6	TRBD2	few	TGTGCCAGCAGCTTAGGCGGACTAGCGGGGGGCCAGAGATACGATACGCAGTATTTT	CASSLGGLAGGQRYDTQYF
TRBJ1-2	TRBV7-2	-	many	TGCTTGACGGGAGTACCTCTCTACTATGGCTACACCTTC	CLTGVPLYYGYTF
TRBJ2-7	TRBV6-1	TRBD1	many	TGTGCCAGCAGTGATACAGGGGAGCGCGAGCAGTACTTC	CASSDTGEREQYF
TRBJ1-1	TRBV27	-	many	TGTGCCAGCAGGGACACAATGAACACTGAAGCTTTCTTT	CASRDTMNTEAFF
TRBJ2-5	TRBV28	TRBD1	many	TGTGCCAGCAGTCCAACTGTACAGGGGTGGGAAGAGACCCAGTACTTC	CASSPTVQGWEETQYF
TRBJ1-1	TRBV5-1	TRBD1	-	TGCGCCAGCAGCTTACAGGGGGGGGAGGCCACTGAAGCCTTCTTT	CASSLQGGEATEAFF
TRBJ2-5	TRBV6-6	-	many	TGTGCCAGTAGGCTCGGGCGAGAGACCCAGTACTTC	CASRLGRETQYF
TRBJ1-1	TRBV4-2	TRBD1	few	TGTGCCAGCAGCCAAGATATGGCAGGGGGCAACACTGAAGCTTTCTTT	CASSQDMAGGNTEAFF
TRBJ1-1	TRBV6-2/TRBV6-3	-	many	TGTGCCAGCAGTCCCGACGATCCGGTGGCTGAAGCTTTCTTT	CASSPDDPVAEAFF
TRBJ1-1	TRBV13	-	many	TGTGCCAGCAGCACGAGGGCGAGAGGACTCCTGAACACTGAAGCTTTCTTT	CASSTRARGLLNTEAFF
TRBJ2-6	TRBV7-3	TRBD1	many	TGTGCCAGCAGCTTCCGGGACAGGGAGCGGTCTGGGGCCAACGTCCTGACTTTC	CASSFRDRERSGANVLTF
TRBJ1-4	TRBV5-4	TRBD1	many	TGTGCCAGCAGCCAAGGGGGCAGCAGAAATGAAAAACTGTTTTTT	CASSQGGSRNEKLFF
TRBJ1-1	TRBV20-1	-	many	TGCAGCACCTGGATAGACAACACTGAAGCTTTCTTT	CSTWIDNTEAFF
TRBJ1-1	TRBV29-1	-	many	TGCAGCGTTGGGGGGGGAGTAGGGAACACTGAAGCTTTCTTT	CSVGGGVGNTEAFF
TRBJ1-1	TRBV2	-	many	TGTGCCAGCAGTGAGATTGTGAACACTGAAGCTTTCTTT	CASSEIVNTEAFF
TRBJ2-1	TRBV20-1	-	many	TGCAGTGCTAGACAGTCCTATTCCTACAATGAGCAGTTCTTC	CSARQSYSYNEQFF
TRBJ2-7	TRBV12-3/TRBV12-4	-	many	TGTGCCAGCAGGCAGGGGCGCGAGCAGTACTTC	CASRQGREQYF
TRBJ2-3	TRBV20-1	-	many	TGCAGTGCTAGAGTGGAGGCGTCCGATACGCAGTATTTT	CSARVEASDTQYF